This record covers a single TCR beta chain. The antigen is unknown. This sample is drawn from a study of pediatric ulcerative colitis. Libraries were prepared by immunoSEQ multiplex PCR; TCRdb keeps only in-frame clonotypes and omits some of them. The sample lists tens of thousands of clones, 77% occurring once. In germline, CDR1 is SGHRS, CDR2 YFSETQ. This CDR3 has 14 amino acids. Trimming took 4 bases from V and 5 from J; bases not matched to a gene: 7. Study-wide points: No controls had the two rectal clonotypes shared by ulcerative colitis patients. Blood-rectal clonal overlap within each person was significantly higher in ulcerative colitis patients than controls. Substantially fewer templates came from a couple of patients' blood samples. Acute severe colitis showed lower rectal diversity from clonal expansions.

What was sequenced was blood. The TCR originated in a boy aged 5 to 17 with moderate ulcerative colitis. The J gene is TRBJ2-7, the V gene TRBV5-1, with 9 bases matching TRBD1. The CDR3 sequence: CASSTPGTGNEQYF. Written as DNA, the CDR3 is TGCGCCAGCAGCACTCCCGGGACAGGGAACGAGCAGTACTTC. The variable domain in full, completed from reference TRBV5-1 and TRBJ2-7, reads KAGVTQTPRYLIKTRGQQVTLSCSPISGHRSVSWYQQTPGQGLQFLFEYFSETQRNKGNFPGRFSGRQFSNSRSEMNVSTLELGDSALYLCASSTPGTGNEQYFGPGTRLTVT.